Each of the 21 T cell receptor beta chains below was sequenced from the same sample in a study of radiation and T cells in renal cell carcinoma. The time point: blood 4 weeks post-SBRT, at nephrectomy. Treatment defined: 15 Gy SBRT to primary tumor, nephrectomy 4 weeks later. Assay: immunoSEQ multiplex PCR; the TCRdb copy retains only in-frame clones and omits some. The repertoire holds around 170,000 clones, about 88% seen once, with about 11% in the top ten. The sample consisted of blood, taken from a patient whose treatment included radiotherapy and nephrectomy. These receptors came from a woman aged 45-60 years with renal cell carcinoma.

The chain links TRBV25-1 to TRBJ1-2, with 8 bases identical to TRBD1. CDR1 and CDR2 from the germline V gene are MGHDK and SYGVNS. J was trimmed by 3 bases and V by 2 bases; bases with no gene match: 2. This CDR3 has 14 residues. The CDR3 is CASSEGQGDYGYTF. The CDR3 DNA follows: TGTGCCAGCAGTGAAGGACAGGGCGACTATGGCTACACCTTC.

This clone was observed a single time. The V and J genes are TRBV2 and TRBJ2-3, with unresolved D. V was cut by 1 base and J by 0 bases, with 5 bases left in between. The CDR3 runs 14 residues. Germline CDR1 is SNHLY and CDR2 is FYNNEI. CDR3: CASSEGISTDTQYF. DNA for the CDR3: TGTGCCAGCAGTGAAGGCATTAGCACAGATACGCAGTATTTT.

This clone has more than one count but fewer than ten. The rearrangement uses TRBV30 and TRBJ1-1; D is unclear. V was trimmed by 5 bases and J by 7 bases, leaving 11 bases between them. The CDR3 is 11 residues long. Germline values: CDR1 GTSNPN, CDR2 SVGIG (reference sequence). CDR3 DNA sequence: TGTGCCTGGGAGGGAATGTATGAAGCTTTCTTT. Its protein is CAWEGMYEAFF.

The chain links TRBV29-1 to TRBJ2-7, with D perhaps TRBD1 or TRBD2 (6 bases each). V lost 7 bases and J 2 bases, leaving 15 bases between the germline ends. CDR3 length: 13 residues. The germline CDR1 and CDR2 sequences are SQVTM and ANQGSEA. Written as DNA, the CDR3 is TGCAGCGCCGCGGAAGGGGGGCCCTACGAGCAGTACTTC. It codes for CSAAEGGPYEQYF.

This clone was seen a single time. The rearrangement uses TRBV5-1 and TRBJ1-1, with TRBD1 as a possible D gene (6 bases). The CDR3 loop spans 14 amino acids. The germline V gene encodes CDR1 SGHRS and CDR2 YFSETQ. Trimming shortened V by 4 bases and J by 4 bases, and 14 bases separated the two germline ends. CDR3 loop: CASSTQGAPTEAFF. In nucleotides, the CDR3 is TGCGCCAGCAGCACACAGGGTGCCCCCACTGAAGCTTTCTTT.

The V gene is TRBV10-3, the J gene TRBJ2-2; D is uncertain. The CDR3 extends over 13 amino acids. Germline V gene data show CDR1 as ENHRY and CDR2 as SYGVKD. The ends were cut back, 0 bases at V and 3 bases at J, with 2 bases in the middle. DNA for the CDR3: TGTGCCATCAGTGAGTCGGACACCGGGGAGCTGTTTTTT. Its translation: CAISESDTGELFF.

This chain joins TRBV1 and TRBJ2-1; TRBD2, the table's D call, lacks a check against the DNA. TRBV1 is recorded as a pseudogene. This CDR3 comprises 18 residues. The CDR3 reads CTSSPISYSGGLFNEQFF. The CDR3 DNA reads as TGCACCAGCAGCCCCATCTCTTATAGCGGGGGGCTATTTAATGAGCAGTTCTTC.

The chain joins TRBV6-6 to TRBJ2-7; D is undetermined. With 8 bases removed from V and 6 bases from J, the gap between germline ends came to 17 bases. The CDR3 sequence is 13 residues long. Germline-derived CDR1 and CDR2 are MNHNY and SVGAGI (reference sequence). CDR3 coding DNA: TGTGCCAGCGCGGTCCCTCCCCCCTCCGAGCAGTACTTC. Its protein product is CASAVPPPSEQYF.

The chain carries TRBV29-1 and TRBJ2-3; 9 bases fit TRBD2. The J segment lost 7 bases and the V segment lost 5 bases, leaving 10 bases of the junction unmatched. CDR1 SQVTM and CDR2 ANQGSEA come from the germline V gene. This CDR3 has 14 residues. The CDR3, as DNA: TGCAGCGTTTTTGCGGGGGGGACTTTTAATACGCAGTATTTT. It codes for CSVFAGGTFNTQYF.

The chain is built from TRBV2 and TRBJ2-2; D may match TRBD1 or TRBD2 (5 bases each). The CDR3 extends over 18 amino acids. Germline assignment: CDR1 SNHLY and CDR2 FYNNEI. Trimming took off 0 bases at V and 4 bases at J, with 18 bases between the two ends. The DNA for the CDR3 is TGTGCCAGCAGTGAAGCGCACGAGACAGACTACGCCACCGGGGAGCTGTTTTTT. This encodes CASSEAHETDYATGELFF.

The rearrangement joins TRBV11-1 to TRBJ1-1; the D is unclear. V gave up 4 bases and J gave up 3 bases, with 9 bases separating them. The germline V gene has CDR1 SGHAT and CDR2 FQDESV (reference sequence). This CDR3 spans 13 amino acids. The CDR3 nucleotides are TGTGCCAGCAGCTCCCCGGCCTACACTGAAGCTTTCTTT. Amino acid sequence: CASSSPAYTEAFF.

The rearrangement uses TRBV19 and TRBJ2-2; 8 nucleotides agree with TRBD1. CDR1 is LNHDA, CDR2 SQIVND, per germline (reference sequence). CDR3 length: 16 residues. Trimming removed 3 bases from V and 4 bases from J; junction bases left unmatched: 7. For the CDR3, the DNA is TGTGCCAGTAGTATTCCGGGACAGGTGTTCACCGGGGAGCTGTTTTTT. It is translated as CASSIPGQVFTGELFF.

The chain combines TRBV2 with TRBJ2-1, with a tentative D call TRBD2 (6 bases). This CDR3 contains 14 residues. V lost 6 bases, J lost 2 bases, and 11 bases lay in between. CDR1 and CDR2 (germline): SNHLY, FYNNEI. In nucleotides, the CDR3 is TGTGCCAGCAGCCTAGCGAGTGCCTACAATGAGCAGTTCTTC. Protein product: CASSLASAYNEQFF.

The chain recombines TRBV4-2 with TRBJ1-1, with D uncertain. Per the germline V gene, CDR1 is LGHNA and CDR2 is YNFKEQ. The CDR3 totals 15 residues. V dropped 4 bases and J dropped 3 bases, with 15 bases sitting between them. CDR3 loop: CASSPRSIDDTEAFF. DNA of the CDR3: TGTGCCAGCAGCCCCCGAAGTATAGACGACACTGAAGCTTTCTTT.

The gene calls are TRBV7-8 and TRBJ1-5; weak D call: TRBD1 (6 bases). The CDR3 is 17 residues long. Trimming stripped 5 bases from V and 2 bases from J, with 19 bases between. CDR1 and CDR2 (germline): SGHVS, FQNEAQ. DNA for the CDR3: TGTGCCAGCAGCCCCCGCCCCACAGGGTATGGCAATCAGCCCCAGCATTTT. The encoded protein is CASSPRPTGYGNQPQHF.

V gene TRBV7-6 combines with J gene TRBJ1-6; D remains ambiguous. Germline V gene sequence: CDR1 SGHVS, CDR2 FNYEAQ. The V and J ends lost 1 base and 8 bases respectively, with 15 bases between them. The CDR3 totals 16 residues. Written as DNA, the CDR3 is TGTGCCAGCAGCTTAGGTTCCCCAGGCTCATATTCACCCCTCCACTTT. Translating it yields CASSLGSPGSYSPLHF. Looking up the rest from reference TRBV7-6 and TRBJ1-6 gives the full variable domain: GAGVSQSPRYKVTKRGQDVALRCDPISGHVSLYWYRQALGQGPEFLTYFNYEAQQDKSGLPNDRFSAERPEGSISTLTIQRTEQRDSAMYRCASSLGSPGSYSPLHFGNGTRLTVT.

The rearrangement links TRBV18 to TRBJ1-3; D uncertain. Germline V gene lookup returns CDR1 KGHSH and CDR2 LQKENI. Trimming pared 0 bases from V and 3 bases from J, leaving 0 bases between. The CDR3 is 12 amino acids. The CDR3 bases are TGTGCCAGCTCACCACCTGGAAACACCATATATTTT. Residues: CASSPPGNTIYF.

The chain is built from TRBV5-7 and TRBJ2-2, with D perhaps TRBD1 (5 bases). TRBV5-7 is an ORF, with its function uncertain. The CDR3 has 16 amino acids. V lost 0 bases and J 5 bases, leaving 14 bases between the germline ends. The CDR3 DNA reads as TGTGCCAGCAGCTTGGGCCAGGGTGGTATGACCGGGGAGCTGTTTTTT. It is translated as CASSLGQGGMTGELFF.

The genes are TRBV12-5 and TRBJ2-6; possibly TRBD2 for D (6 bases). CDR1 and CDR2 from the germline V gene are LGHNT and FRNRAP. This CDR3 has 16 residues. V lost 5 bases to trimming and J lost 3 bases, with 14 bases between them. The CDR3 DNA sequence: TGTGCTAGTGGTGTCCTTGGGGGGAGTGGGGCCAACGTCCTGACTTTC. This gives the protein CASGVLGGSGANVLTF.

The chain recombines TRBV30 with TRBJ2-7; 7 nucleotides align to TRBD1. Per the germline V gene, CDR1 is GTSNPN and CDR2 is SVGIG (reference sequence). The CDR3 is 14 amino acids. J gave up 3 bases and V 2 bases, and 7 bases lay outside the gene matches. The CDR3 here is CAWSSGTAIYEQYF. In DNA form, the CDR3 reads TGTGCCTGGAGTTCGGGGACAGCAATCTACGAGCAGTACTTC.

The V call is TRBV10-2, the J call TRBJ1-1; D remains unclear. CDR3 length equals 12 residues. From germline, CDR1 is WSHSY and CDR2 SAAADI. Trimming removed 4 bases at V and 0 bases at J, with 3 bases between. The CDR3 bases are TGCGCCAGCAGTGCTGTGAACACTGAAGCTTTCTTT. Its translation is CASSAVNTEAFF.